This entry lists 30 T cell receptor beta chains sequenced from one sample in a study of blood T cell repertoires in COVID-19. Clones were sequenced by immunoSEQ multiplex PCR, and TCRdb holds only the in-frame ones, with some missing. The sample carries about 180,000 clones, roughly 81% recorded once. Material for sequencing was peripheral blood. These receptors originate from a woman of 80 years or more with COVID-19, enrolled during active disease.

The chain uses TRBV27 and TRBJ2-1, with 7 bases that match TRBD2. Germline loops: CDR1 MNHEY, CDR2 SMNVEV (reference sequence). V was pared by 2 bases and J by 15 bases, with 10 bases of the junction left unmatched. The CDR3 length is 13 residues. CDR3 nucleotides: TGTGCCAGCAGTTTAGTTGGGCGGGAGAATCCGTTCTTC. It codes for CASSLVGRENPFF.

This clone was picked up a small number of times. The V and J genes are TRBV4-1 and TRBJ2-7; 7 bases agree with TRBD1. Germline trimming cut 4 bases from V and 4 bases from J; bases unmatched to any gene: 13. Germline-derived CDR1 and CDR2 are MGHRA and YSYEKL. The CDR3 length is 16 residues. CDR3 loop: CASSRGQVSGFYEQYF. The CDR3 bases are TGCGCCAGCAGCCGCGGACAGGTGTCGGGATTTTACGAGCAGTACTTC.

The chain couples TRBV11-3 to TRBJ1-4; TRBD1 aligns across 12 bases. The CDR3 loop spans 15 amino acids. Trimming at V came to 5 bases and at J to 8 bases, leaving 6 bases not matched to a gene. Germline CDR1 SGHNT, CDR2 YENEEA. The CDR3 DNA reads as TGTGCCAGCAGCCTCGGGACAGGGGGCTTGGAAAAACTGTTTTTT. It is translated as CASSLGTGGLEKLFF.

This chain uses TRBV15 with TRBJ1-5; D unclear. Per germline, CDR1 LNHNV and CDR2 YYDKDF (reference sequence). The CDR3 spans 15 residues. The V end lost 4 bases, the J end lost 4 bases, and 14 bases lay between the germline ends. CDR3 DNA: TGTGCCACCAGCAAACCCGGGGAAGGTAATCAGCCCCAGCATTTT. Its translation is CATSKPGEGNQPQHF.

The chain recombines TRBV19 with TRBJ2-3, with a weak D call TRBD1 (6 bases). CDR1 is LNHDA, CDR2 SQIVND, per germline (reference sequence). This CDR3 region has 12 residues. Between the trimmed V and J ends, which lost 6 bases and 3 bases, there was a span of 7 bases. This CDR3 reads CASSQGTDTQYF. The CDR3 DNA reads as TGTGCCAGTAGCCAGGGGACAGATACGCAGTATTTT.

The chain recombines TRBV9 with TRBJ2-1; D possibly corresponds to TRBD2 (5 bases). Germline values: CDR1 SGDLS, CDR2 YYNGEE. The CDR3 has 18 residues. V lost 0 bases and J lost 7, with 23 bases in between. CDR3 region: CASSVEGPTDYRFNEQFF. DNA of the CDR3: TGTGCCAGCAGCGTAGAGGGTCCTACTGACTACCGTTTTAATGAGCAGTTCTTC.

The sample holds a few counts of this clone. The chain couples TRBV29-1 to TRBJ2-3; TRBD1 might be the D (6 bases). V was shortened by 1 base and J by 3 bases, with 17 bases between the two germline ends. In germline, CDR1 is SQVTM, CDR2 ANQGSEA. The CDR3 length is 16 residues. The CDR3 region is CSVEGGQGRGTDTQYF. CDR3 nucleotide sequence: TGCAGCGTTGAAGGGGGGCAGGGGAGAGGTACAGATACGCAGTATTTT.

The V and J genes are TRBV5-4 and TRBJ2-2, with D perhaps TRBD2 (6 bases). This CDR3 has 15 residues. CDR1 is SGHNT and CDR2 is YYREEE in the germline V gene (reference sequence). V dropped 0 bases and J dropped 0 bases, with 6 bases sitting between them. The DNA of the CDR3 is TGTGCCAGCAGCTTGGCGGGGGCGAACACCGGGGAGCTGTTTTTT. Residues: CASSLAGANTGELFF.

The chain combines TRBV6-6 with TRBJ1-4; D is possibly TRBD1 (6 bases). Germline V gives CDR1 MNHNY, CDR2 SVGAGI (reference sequence). Trimming shortened V by 4 bases and J by 3 bases, and 12 bases separated the two germline ends. CDR3 length: 15 amino acids. CDR3 sequence: CASSSPGHPNEKLFF. DNA for the CDR3: TGTGCCAGCAGTTCACCGGGACACCCTAATGAAAAACTGTTTTTT.

V gene TRBV19 combines with J gene TRBJ1-2; 9 nucleotides match TRBD1. Germline CDR1 reads LNHDA; CDR2 reads SQIVND (reference sequence). Germline trimming cut 6 bases from V and 6 bases from J; bases unmatched to any gene: 2. The CDR3 loop spans 12 amino acids. This CDR3 reads CASRGQGNGYTF. CDR3 nucleotide sequence: TGTGCCAGTAGGGGACAGGGAAATGGCTACACCTTC. Full variable domain (missing parts from reference TRBV19 and TRBJ1-2): DGGITQSPKYLFRKEGQNVTLSCEQNLNHDAMYWYRQDPGQGLRLIYYSQIVNDFQKGDIAEGYSVSREKKESFPLTVTSAQKNPTAFYLCASRGQGNGYTFGSGTRLTVV.

V gene TRBV7-9 combines with J gene TRBJ1-2; TRBD1 might be the D (6 bases). The V gene's germline CDR1 is SEHNR and CDR2 FQNEAQ (reference sequence). V was shortened by 1 base and J by 6 bases, with 15 bases between the two germline ends. The CDR3 loop spans 15 amino acids. This CDR3 reads CASSLVSGGADGYTF. The CDR3 nucleotides read TGTGCCAGCAGCTTAGTGTCGGGGGGCGCGGATGGCTACACCTTC.

The V and J genes are TRBV7-2 and TRBJ1-2; TRBD1 is a possible D gene (6 bases). V gave up 5 bases and J gave up 7 bases, with 11 bases separating them. The CDR3 has 12 amino acids. Germline CDR1 SGHTA, CDR2 FQGNSA. As DNA, the CDR3 is TGTGCCAGCAGCGCCCAGGGGACTGGCTACACCTTC. Encoded protein: CASSAQGTGYTF.

This clone was seen a handful of times. This rearrangement joins TRBV4-2 to TRBJ2-7; 12 positions match TRBD2. V trimming: 1 base; J trimming: 6 bases; junction bases outside the gene matches: 1. The CDR3 runs to 14 residues. The V gene's germline CDR1 is LGHNA and CDR2 YNFKEQ. The CDR3 sequence is CASSQVLAGGEQYF. The CDR3 coding sequence is TGTGCCAGCAGCCAAGTACTAGCGGGGGGCGAGCAGTACTTC.

This clone has just one count. The J gene is TRBJ1-3, the V gene TRBV5-4; D perhaps matches TRBD1 (5 bases). The germline CDR1 and CDR2 sequences are SGHNT and YYREEE (reference sequence). The CDR3 runs to 15 residues. V lost 3 bases to trimming and J lost 9 bases, with 19 bases between them. CDR3 bases: TGTGCCAGCAGCTCAACCCGGCAGGGTAGGGGCACCATATATTTT. Amino acid sequence: CASSSTRQGRGTIYF.

The gene calls are TRBV4-1 and TRBJ1-4; D is uncertain. This CDR3 contains 16 residues. The V end lost 2 bases, the J end lost 0 bases, and 10 bases lay between the germline ends. The germline CDR1 and CDR2 sequences are MGHRA and YSYEKL. CDR3 protein: CASSQPVGATNEKLFF. For the CDR3, the DNA is TGCGCCAGCAGCCAACCCGTGGGAGCAACTAATGAAAAACTGTTTTTT.

This rearrangement joins TRBV19 to TRBJ1-1, with 9 bases lining up with TRBD1. The CDR3 sequence is 14 residues long. Germline values: CDR1 LNHDA, CDR2 SQIVND (reference sequence). The junction had 7 bases not matched to a gene; V was cut back by 5 bases and J by 6 bases. CDR3 sequence: CASSAPQGASEAFF. For the CDR3, the DNA is TGTGCCAGTAGTGCGCCACAGGGGGCCTCTGAAGCTTTCTTT.

V gene TRBV6-1 combines with J gene TRBJ1-1; D unclear. The CDR3 totals 15 residues. Germline CDR1 is MNHNS and CDR2 is SASEGT. Trimming took off 3 bases at V and 1 base at J, with 12 bases between the two ends. The CDR3 protein is CASSDFGRENTEAFF. CDR3 DNA: TGTGCCAGCAGTGATTTCGGTCGGGAGAACACTGAAGCTTTCTTT.

This clone was found a few times. V gene TRBV4-1 combines with J gene TRBJ2-7; TRBD2 aligns across 12 bases. Germline CDR1 and CDR2: MGHRA and YSYEKL. Unmatched junction bases numbered 6, after V lost 4 bases and J lost 2 bases. The CDR3 totals 16 residues. The chain's CDR3 is CASSLTSGRNTYEQYF. The CDR3 bases are TGCGCCAGCAGCCTAACTAGCGGGAGGAATACCTACGAGCAGTACTTC.

The chain uses TRBV14 and TRBJ2-6; a weak D match, TRBD1 (6 bases). The CDR3 runs to 21 residues. The germline CDR1 and CDR2 sequences are SGHDN and FVKESK. V lost 5 bases to trimming and J lost 0 bases, with 26 bases between them. The chain's CDR3 is CASSINPLWGQDSSGANVLTF. The CDR3 DNA follows: TGTGCCAGCAGCATCAATCCATTATGGGGGCAGGACAGCTCTGGGGCCAACGTCCTGACTTTC.

This chain joins TRBV2 and TRBJ2-2, with D possibly TRBD1 on 6 matching bases. The CDR3 is 15 amino acids. Germline CDR1 and CDR2: SNHLY and FYNNEI. V shed 6 bases and J shed 0 bases, with 11 bases lying between them. CDR3 residues: CASRLGAANTGELFF. DNA of the CDR3: TGTGCCAGCAGGCTGGGGGCAGCGAACACCGGGGAGCTGTTTTTT.

The rearrangement joins TRBV7-2 to TRBJ2-3; 7 bases match TRBD2. Germline CDR1 is SGHTA and CDR2 is FQGNSA. This CDR3 is 17 amino acids long. V was clipped by 3 bases and J by 4 bases; unmatched bases: 13. CDR3 in DNA: TGTGCCAGCAGCTTTACCGACCTCTGGGGGGGGGCAGATACGCAGTATTTT. Translation gives CASSFTDLWGGADTQYF.

This chain joins TRBV27 and TRBJ1-2; 8 bases align to TRBD1. Germline CDR1 MNHEY, CDR2 SMNVEV (reference sequence). The CDR3 is 15 amino acids. The trim removed 3 bases at V and 4 bases at J, leaving 7 bases unmatched. The CDR3 bases are TGTGCCAGCAGTTTCCTCTCGGACAGGGTCTATGGCTACACCTTC. It translates to CASSFLSDRVYGYTF.

V gene TRBV7-2 combines with J gene TRBJ1-2, with D possibly TRBD1 on 5 matching bases. V gave up 3 bases and J gave up 3 bases, with 11 bases separating them. This CDR3 comprises 14 residues. Per the germline V gene, CDR1 is SGHTA and CDR2 is FQGNSA. The CDR3 nucleotides are TGTGCCAGCAGCTTCAGGGTTGGGGACTATGGCTACACCTTC. Protein sequence: CASSFRVGDYGYTF.

The chain joins TRBV5-1 to TRBJ2-1, with a weak D call TRBD1 (6 bases). The V gene's germline CDR1 is SGHRS and CDR2 YFSETQ. The CDR3 is 16 residues long. V lost 0 bases, J lost 1 base, and 11 bases lay in between. CDR3 DNA: TGCGCCAGCAGCTTGGAGGACAGTCGGTCCTACAATGAGCAGTTCTTC. Translated, it gives CASSLEDSRSYNEQFF. The whole variable domain, filled in from reference TRBV5-1 and TRBJ2-1, reads KAGVTQTPRYLIKTRGQQVTLSCSPISGHRSVSWYQQTPGQGLQFLFEYFSETQRNKGNFPGRFSGRQFSNSRSEMNVSTLELGDSALYLCASSLEDSRSYNEQFFGPGTRLTVL.

The chain recombines TRBV3-1 (or the pseudogene TRBV3-2) with TRBJ1-5; D is unresolved. Per germline, CDR1 LGHDT and CDR2 YNNKEL (reference sequence). Trimming took 4 bases from V and 4 from J, leaving 17 bases between them. The CDR3 extends over 16 amino acids. The CDR3 spells CASSPPGGKENQPQHF. CDR3 nucleotides: TGTGCCAGCAGCCCTCCGGGAGGGAAGGAGAATCAGCCCCAGCATTTT.

This clone appeared a few times. V usage is TRBV18 and J usage is TRBJ2-5, with a tentative D call TRBD2 (6 bases). The germline V gene has CDR1 KGHSH and CDR2 LQKENI. V lost 0 bases and J 2 bases, leaving 13 bases between the germline ends. CDR3 size: 16 residues. The CDR3 DNA sequence: TGTGCCAGCTCACCACCTCCGGGGACTTTACAAGAGACCCAGTACTTC. Its translation: CASSPPPGTLQETQYF.

The chain links TRBV5-5 to TRBJ1-4, with D unresolved. The CDR3 is 15 amino acids. Between the trimmed V and J ends, which lost 1 base and 7 bases, there was a span of 14 bases. The germline gives CDR1 SGHKS, CDR2 YYEKEE (reference sequence). CDR3 loop: CASSLLGGTVEKLFF. The CDR3 DNA is TGTGCCAGCAGCTTGTTGGGAGGAACGGTTGAAAAACTGTTTTTT. Filled out from reference TRBV5-5 and TRBJ1-4, the complete variable domain reads DAGVTQSPTHLIKTRGQQVTLRCSPISGHKSVSWYQQVLGQGPQFIFQYYEKEERGRGNFPDRFSARQFPNYSSELNVNALLLGDSALYLCASSLLGGTVEKLFFGSGTQLSVL.

The gene calls are TRBV19 and TRBJ2-1; 8 bases map to TRBD1. This CDR3 has 15 amino acids. CDR1 and CDR2 (germline): LNHDA, SQIVND (reference sequence). Unmatched junction bases numbered 9, after V lost 7 bases and J lost 4 bases. The CDR3 protein is CASTPPDREYNEQFF. For the CDR3, the DNA is TGTGCCAGTACCCCACCGGACAGGGAATACAATGAGCAGTTCTTC.

The J gene is TRBJ1-1, the V gene TRBV4-3, with D hard to call. Germline V gives CDR1 LGHNA, CDR2 YSLEER. The CDR3 has 14 residues. Trimming removed 0 bases at V and 8 bases at J, with 13 bases between. The CDR3 coding sequence is TGCGCCAGCAGCCAAGATCGTACCTCGAGGGAAGCTTTCTTT. Its protein product is CASSQDRTSREAFF.

The chain is built from TRBV19 and TRBJ1-5; D uncertain. Germline loops: CDR1 LNHDA, CDR2 SQIVND (reference sequence). V was trimmed by 2 bases and J by 5 bases, leaving 13 bases between them. This CDR3 contains 15 residues. DNA for the CDR3: TGTGCCAGTAGTATATCTACAGATTCCTATCAGCCCCAGCATTTT. Its translation is CASSISTDSYQPQHF. Drawing the rest from reference TRBV19 and TRBJ1-5, the complete variable domain is DGGITQSPKYLFRKEGQNVTLSCEQNLNHDAMYWYRQDPGQGLRLIYYSQIVNDFQKGDIAEGYSVSREKKESFPLTVTSAQKNPTAFYLCASSISTDSYQPQHFGDGTRLSIL.